The 24 T cell receptor beta chains below all came from one sample that was sequenced in a study of shared clonotypes between healthy human individuals. Positively selected for CCR7, the CD45RO-negative cells used as naive CD8 cells excluded terminally differentiated effector memory CD45RA+ cells. Only in-frame clones appear in the TCRdb table, and some are missing; sequencing was by immunoSEQ multiplex PCR. The table has 1.5 million to 2.5 million clones, roughly 94% seen once. Specimen: naive CD8+ T cells sorted from blood. These receptors all come from a man between 18 and 29 years old in good health.

This rearrangement joins TRBV10-3 to TRBJ2-3; D may be TRBD1 (6 bases). V lost 2 bases, J lost 2 bases, and 11 bases lay in between. Germline CDR1 reads ENHRY; CDR2 reads SYGVKD. The length of the CDR3 is 15 residues. The DNA for the CDR3 is TGTGCCATCAGTGAGGGGGGCGGGCACACAGATACGCAGTATTTT. As protein: CAISEGGGHTDTQYF.

The V call is TRBV6-5, the J call TRBJ1-3; weak D call: TRBD1 (6 bases). V shed 6 bases and J shed 8 bases, with 14 bases lying between them. The CDR3 totals 13 residues. The germline V gene encodes CDR1 MNHEY and CDR2 SVGAGI. CDR3 nucleotide sequence: TGTGCCAGCAGAGCAGGGGAAGGTGACACCATATATTTT. Protein product: CASRAGEGDTIYF.

The rearrangement joins TRBV14 to TRBJ2-1; tentative D call: TRBD1 (5 bases). V was pared by 1 base and J by 9 bases, with 10 bases between. Per the germline V gene, CDR1 is SGHDN and CDR2 is FVKESK. The CDR3 length is 13 residues. The CDR3 nucleotides read TGTGCCAGCAGCCAAGGACCACAGGCTGAGCAGTTCTTC. As protein: CASSQGPQAEQFF.

Comment on this clone: Other nucleotide sequences from this sample produce the same CDR3. The J gene is TRBJ1-5, the V gene TRBV27, with D hard to call. This CDR3 is built from 14 residues. Trimming removed 2 bases from V and 3 bases from J, with 8 bases in between. The germline V gene has CDR1 MNHEY and CDR2 SMNVEV (reference sequence). CDR3 in amino acids: CASSLRGINQPQHF. The CDR3 region has the DNA TGTGCCAGCAGTTTAAGAGGAATCAATCAGCCCCAGCATTTT.

This chain uses TRBV29-1 with TRBJ2-2; D gene unclear. This CDR3 region has 13 residues. The germline CDR1 and CDR2 sequences are SQVTM and ANQGSEA. Trimming took off 2 bases at V and 3 bases at J, with 7 bases between the two ends. CDR3 nucleotide sequence: TGCAGCGTTGAATCTAGGGACACCGGGGAGCTGTTTTTT. This gives the protein CSVESRDTGELFF.

V is TRBV7-9 and J is TRBJ1-4; no clear D gene. In germline, CDR1 is SEHNR, CDR2 FQNEAQ (reference sequence). Trimming shortened V by 4 bases and J by 4 bases, and 16 bases separated the two germline ends. The CDR3 is 16 residues long. Here the CDR3 reads CASSSLLGQSNEKLFF. CDR3 bases: TGTGCCAGCAGCTCGCTCCTGGGCCAGAGTAATGAAAAACTGTTTTTT.

This chain joins TRBV5-8 and TRBJ1-5, with D uncertain. There are 14 residues in the CDR3. CDR1 and CDR2 from the germline V gene are SGHTS and YDEGEE. The V end was cut by 5 bases, the J end by 5 bases, with 14 bases between. The CDR3 bases are TGTGCCAGCAGATCACACCCCGCGTATCAGCCCCAGCATTTT. Translation: CASRSHPAYQPQHF. The full variable domain, its missing parts supplied by reference TRBV5-8 and TRBJ1-5, is EAGVTQSPTHLIKTRGQQATLRCSPISGHTSVYWYQQALGLGLQFLLWYDEGEERNRGNFPPRFSGRQFPNYSSELNVNALELEDSALYLCASRSHPAYQPQHFGDGTRLSIL.

The V and J genes are TRBV29-1 and TRBJ2-2; D is perhaps TRBD1 (6 bases). Per the germline V gene, CDR1 is SQVTM and CDR2 is ANQGSEA. V gave up 4 bases and J gave up 2 bases, with 11 bases separating them. The CDR3 contains 14 residues. The CDR3 nucleotides read TGCAGCGTTGTTTTGGACAGAAACACCGGGGAGCTGTTTTTT. Translating gives CSVVLDRNTGELFF.

As regards this clone: Other nucleotide sequences in the sample specify the same CDR3. This rearrangement joins TRBV7-9 to TRBJ2-7; TRBD2 might be the D (5 bases). Germline CDR1 is SEHNR and CDR2 is FQNEAQ (reference sequence). This CDR3 is built from 13 residues. Deletions cut 3 bases from V and 3 bases from J, with 9 bases between. CDR3 in DNA: TGTGCCAGCAGCTTCGGCGGGCACTACGAGCAGTACTTC. Residues: CASSFGGHYEQYF.

Turning to this clone: At the DNA level, this CDR3 is encoded by other sequences in the same sample as well. This chain connects TRBV7-9 to TRBJ1-1; a weak D match, TRBD1 (6 bases). CDR1 and CDR2 (germline): SEHNR, FQNEAQ (reference sequence). The CDR3 consists of 14 residues. Trimming shortened V by 5 bases and J by 4 bases, and 14 bases separated the two germline ends. CDR3 residues: CASSLEGGGTEAFF. In nucleotides, the CDR3 is TGTGCCAGCAGCCTCGAGGGGGGAGGCACTGAAGCTTTCTTT. Full variable domain (missing parts from reference TRBV7-9 and TRBJ1-1): DTGVSQNPRHKITKRGQNVTFRCDPISEHNRLYWYRQTLGQGPEFLTYFQNEAQLEKSRLLSDRFSAERPKGSFSTLEIQRTEQGDSAMYLCASSLEGGGTEAFFGQGTRLTVV.

The chain is built from TRBV30 and TRBJ1-4, with D uncertain. This CDR3 contains 13 residues. Germline CDR1 is GTSNPN and CDR2 is SVGIG (reference sequence). The V end was cut by 6 bases, the J end by 5 bases, with 13 bases between. CDR3 loop: CACDPDGNEKLFF. Written as DNA, the CDR3 is TGTGCCTGCGACCCCGACGGGAATGAAAAACTGTTTTTT.

The chain couples TRBV10-2 to TRBJ2-7; 15 bases align to TRBD2. Looked up from germline, CDR1 is WSHSY and CDR2 is SAAADI. This CDR3 is 15 amino acids long. Germline trimming cut 8 bases from V and 2 bases from J; bases unmatched to any gene: 4. The CDR3 spells CASAGTSGGTYEQYF. The CDR3 region has the DNA TGCGCCAGCGCCGGGACTAGCGGGGGGACCTACGAGCAGTACTTC.

The chain carries TRBV7-9 and TRBJ2-1; TRBD2 matches at 9 bases. The germline gives CDR1 SEHNR, CDR2 FQNEAQ (reference sequence). The CDR3 totals 16 residues. With V trimmed by 2 bases and J by 2 bases, 4 bases remained unmatched. CDR3 in DNA: TGTGCCAGCAGCTTACTAGCGGGATTCGCCTACAATGAGCAGTTCTTC. This translates into CASSLLAGFAYNEQFF.

The V and J genes are TRBV13 and TRBJ2-7; 7 bases are a match to TRBD2. V was clipped by 5 bases and J by 5 bases; unmatched bases: 6. Germline V gene data show CDR1 as PRHDT and CDR2 as FYEKMQ (reference sequence). The CDR3 runs 13 residues. The CDR3 reads CASSITSVNEQYF. CDR3 sequence (DNA): TGTGCCAGCAGCATTACTAGCGTCAACGAGCAGTACTTC.

This rearrangement joins TRBV6-1 to TRBJ1-2; D might be TRBD1 (6 bases). The germline V and J ends were trimmed by 4 bases and 1 base, with 13 bases remaining between them. The CDR3 spans 15 residues. Germline V CDR1 and CDR2: MNHNS, SASEGT. The CDR3 loop reads CASSVGGQSNYGYTF. In DNA, the CDR3 is TGTGCCAGCAGTGTGGGTGGACAGAGTAACTATGGCTACACCTTC.

The rearrangement uses TRBV4-1 and TRBJ1-4; the D gene is possibly TRBD1 (5 bases). The ends were cut back, 4 bases at V and 8 bases at J, with 17 bases in the middle. The CDR3 sequence is 15 residues long. Germline CDR1 and CDR2: MGHRA and YSYEKL. CDR3 sequence: CASSRRDVGVEKLFF. CDR3 DNA: TGCGCCAGCAGCCGACGGGACGTCGGGGTCGAAAAACTGTTTTTT.

This rearrangement joins TRBV9 to TRBJ2-1; 13 nucleotides line up with TRBD2. CDR1 is SGDLS and CDR2 is YYNGEE in the germline V gene. With V trimmed by 3 bases and J by 2 bases, 8 bases remained unmatched. The CDR3 runs 18 residues. In nucleotides, the CDR3 is TGTGCCAGCAGCGCCCGATCACTAGCGGGGGGGACCTACAATGAGCAGTTCTTC. Translated, it gives CASSARSLAGGTYNEQFF.

The genes are TRBV27 and TRBJ2-7; a weak D match, TRBD2 (6 bases). The ends were cut back, 6 bases at V and 3 bases at J, with 18 bases in the middle. Germline CDR1 and CDR2: MNHEY and SMNVEV (reference sequence). The CDR3 covers 15 residues. The CDR3 DNA reads as TGTGCCAGCAGCATTGAGGGAGGTTCTTTCTACGAGCAGTACTTC. The encoded protein is CASSIEGGSFYEQYF.

The chain joins TRBV27 to TRBJ2-7; either TRBD1 or TRBD2 may supply D (5 bases each). CDR1 and CDR2 (germline): MNHEY, SMNVEV (reference sequence). There are 16 residues in the CDR3. Trimming left V 5 bases short and J 3 bases short, with 20 bases between. CDR3 bases: TGTGCCAGCAGTCCTGCCTCCGGGACGGTTGGCTACGAGCAGTACTTC. As protein: CASSPASGTVGYEQYF.

The rearrangement joins TRBV10-3 to TRBJ1-2, with a possible D match to TRBD1 (6 bases). The V end was cut by 2 bases, the J end by 4 bases, with 20 bases between. CDR1 is ENHRY and CDR2 is SYGVKD in the germline V gene. This CDR3 spans 17 amino acids. CDR3 sequence reads: CAISEAIRDNLFYGYTF. CDR3 bases: TGTGCCATCAGTGAGGCGATCCGGGACAATCTTTTCTATGGCTACACCTTC.

This chain connects TRBV5-1 to TRBJ1-1, with D possibly TRBD1 on 5 matching bases. The CDR3 runs to 16 residues. Germline values: CDR1 SGHRS, CDR2 YFSETQ. The ends were cut back, 4 bases at V and 3 bases at J, with 19 bases in the middle. The CDR3 here is CASSPSGAMGDTEAFF. CDR3 nucleotides: TGCGCCAGCAGCCCTTCCGGGGCTATGGGTGACACTGAAGCTTTCTTT.

The chain links TRBV28 to TRBJ1-2, with D maybe TRBD1 (6 bases). Trimming shortened V by 5 bases and J by 5 bases, and 18 bases separated the two germline ends. There are 15 residues in the CDR3. Looked up from germline, CDR1 is MDHEN and CDR2 is SYDVKM. In DNA, the CDR3 is TGTGCCAGCAGTCCACAGGGTACCTATGCTTATGGCTACACCTTC. It translates to CASSPQGTYAYGYTF.

The chain links TRBV11-2 to TRBJ2-1, with 10 bases fitting TRBD2. CDR1 is SGHAT and CDR2 is FQNNGV in the germline V gene. The CDR3 has 15 residues. Unmatched junction bases numbered 6, after V lost 5 bases and J lost 5 bases. In DNA form, the CDR3 reads TGTGCCAGCAGCCAATTAGCGGGGGGAAACAATGAGCAGTTCTTC. Protein: CASSQLAGGNNEQFF.

A remark on this clone: Other DNA sequences of this sample code for an identical CDR3. This chain uses TRBV13 with TRBJ2-3, with D perhaps TRBD1 (5 bases). Trimming removed 5 bases from V and 6 bases from J, with 9 bases in between. Germline V gene data show CDR1 as PRHDT and CDR2 as FYEKMQ (reference sequence). This CDR3 contains 12 residues. The CDR3 coding sequence is TGTGCCAGCAGCCTGGGGCCGGATACGCAGTATTTT. Amino acids: CASSLGPDTQYF.